The 9 T cell receptor beta chains below were found in one sample sequenced in a study of spatial heterogeneity in lung cancer. Broader study findings: For expanded intratumoral alpha and beta TCRs, counts tracked tumor mutation counts.

No antigens are known for them. Time point here: sample taken at primary tumor resection. TCRdb re-derived calls from the 5' RACE reads in MiXCR, one entry per CDR3 protein. The table has 20,000 to 25,000 distinct CDR3 sequences, roughly 10% seen once. This material consisted of lung tumor tissue, taken at surgery. The receptors come from a male donor with early-stage non-small cell lung cancer.

This clonotype appeared many times. This chain joins TRBV20-1 and TRBJ2-1; D is unclear. V was trimmed by 3 bases and J by 8 bases, leaving 14 bases between them. This CDR3 contains 13 residues. Germline CDR1 and CDR2: DFQATT and SNEGSKA (reference sequence). CDR3 DNA sequence: TGCAGTGCTAGCCCCGGGCTGCGCTATGAGCAGTTCTTC. Its protein product is CSASPGLRYEQFF.

This clonotype has ten or more counts. The V gene is TRBV7-9, the J gene TRBJ2-2; perhaps TRBD1 as D (6 bases). The V and J ends lost 8 bases and 5 bases respectively, with 18 bases between them. Germline values: CDR1 SEHNR, CDR2 FQNEAQ (reference sequence). The CDR3 consists of 15 residues. This CDR3 reads CASHNTGSQTGELFF. The CDR3 region has the DNA TGTGCCAGCCATAATACAGGGAGTCAAACCGGGGAGCTGTTTTTT. The variable domain in full, with the rest retrieved from reference TRBV7-9 and TRBJ2-2, is DTGVSQNPRHKITKRGQNVTFRCDPISEHNRLYWYRQTLGQGPEFLTYFQNEAQLEKSRLLSDRFSAERPKGSFSTLEIQRTEQGDSAMYLCASHNTGSQTGELFFGEGSRLTVL.

This clonotype was counted between two and nine times. The J gene is TRBJ2-3, the V gene TRBV28; 11 nucleotides align to TRBD2. Trimming at V came to 5 bases and at J to 4 bases, leaving 8 bases not matched to a gene. The germline V gene has CDR1 MDHEN and CDR2 SYDVKM. The CDR3 is made up of 16 amino acids. CDR3 bases: TGTGCCAGCAGTCCCCCCGGGACTAGCGGCTCAGATACGCAGTATTTT. Its protein is CASSPPGTSGSDTQYF.

This chain joins TRBV5-5 and TRBJ2-3; tentatively, D is TRBD1 (6 bases). The V end lost 5 bases, the J end lost 0 bases, and 16 bases lay between the germline ends. Germline V gives CDR1 SGHKS, CDR2 YYEKEE (reference sequence). This CDR3 spans 16 amino acids. The CDR3 loop is CASSSGQFTSTDTQYF. CDR3 in DNA: TGTGCCAGCAGTTCTGGACAGTTTACTAGCACAGATACGCAGTATTTT. Full variable domain (outside the CDR3, taken from reference TRBV5-5 and TRBJ2-3): DAGVTQSPTHLIKTRGQQVTLRCSPISGHKSVSWYQQVLGQGPQFIFQYYEKEERGRGNFPDRFSARQFPNYSSELNVNALLLGDSALYLCASSSGQFTSTDTQYFGPGTRLTVL.

The chain is built from TRBV12-3 or TRBV12-4 and TRBJ2-7; D unresolved. V shed 4 bases and J shed 2 bases, with 12 bases lying between them. The CDR3 contains 14 residues. CDR3 bases: TGTGCCAGCAGTTATCCCGGGCAAACCTACGAGCAGTACTTC. This codes for CASSYPGQTYEQYF.

This clonotype was observed many times. This chain connects TRBV30 to TRBJ2-7; D unclear. CDR1 GTSNPN and CDR2 SVGIG come from the germline V gene (reference sequence). V was clipped by 3 bases and J by 6 bases, with 15 bases between them. CDR3 length: 13 amino acids. The CDR3 region is CAWRGMVGSEQYF. Written as DNA, the CDR3 is TGTGCCTGGAGAGGAATGGTGGGATCCGAGCAGTACTTC.

This clonotype was seen a few times. The chain carries TRBV7-9 and TRBJ1-5; no clear D gene. The V end lost 5 bases, the J end lost 3 bases, and 8 bases lay between the germline ends. CDR3 length: 13 amino acids. Germline V gene data show CDR1 as SEHNR and CDR2 as FQNEAQ (reference sequence). The CDR3 spells CASSITSNQPQHF. CDR3 DNA sequence: TGTGCCAGCAGCATAACTTCCAATCAGCCCCAGCATTTT.

This clonotype was counted ten times or more. This sequence joins TRBV29-1 and TRBJ1-1, with D unclear. The V end lost 7 bases, the J end lost 0 bases, and 6 bases lay between the germline ends. The CDR3 covers 11 residues. Germline assignment: CDR1 SQVTM and CDR2 ANQGSEA. DNA for the CDR3: TGCAGCGCGCTGATGAACACTGAAGCTTTCTTT. This translates into CSALMNTEAFF. The entire variable domain, with the rest obtained from reference TRBV29-1 and TRBJ1-1, is as follows: SAVISQKPSRDICQRGTSLTIQCQVDSQVTMMFWYRQQPGQSLTLIATANQGSEATYESGFVIDKFPISRPNLTFSTLTVSNMSPEDSSIYLCSALMNTEAFFGQGTRLTVV.

This clonotype was counted many times. This chain links TRBV20-1 with TRBJ1-1; possible D gene TRBD1, 5 bases. Between the trimmed V and J ends, which lost 2 bases and 4 bases, there was a span of 14 bases. CDR1 and CDR2 from the germline V gene are DFQATT and SNEGSKA (reference sequence). The length of the CDR3 is 14 residues. The CDR3 here is CSARYGGLVTEAFF. CDR3 DNA: TGCAGTGCTAGATACGGGGGATTGGTCACTGAAGCTTTCTTT.